This passage covers 9 T cell receptor beta chains from one sample sequenced in a study of identical twins. TCRdb re-called the 5' RACE reads with MiXCR, one entry per CDR3 protein. This table holds some 240,000 distinct CDR3 sequences, roughly 8.7% found once. Another study also made use of these data, one on yellow fever vaccine responses in identical twins.

The sequenced sample consisted of CD8+ T cells sorted from blood. These TCRs come from a woman under 30 in good health.

This clonotype occurred a few times. The junction differs from germline at one of its ends, possibly a read error. The gene calls are TRBV7-7 and TRBJ2-5; D is possibly TRBD1 or TRBD2 (5 bases each). Germline CDR1 and CDR2: SSHAT and FNYEAQ (reference sequence). The CDR3 spans 17 residues. The CDR3 nucleotides are TGTGCTAGCAGCCCCTACGGTGGGGGACCCAACCTAGAGACCCAGTACTTC. Amino acid sequence: CASSPYGGGPNLETQYF.

The chain is built from TRBV11-2 and TRBJ2-3; no clear D. Germline V gives CDR1 SGHAT, CDR2 FQNNGV. The V end was cut by 1 base, the J end by 13 bases, with 15 bases between. The CDR3 has 13 amino acids. In DNA, the CDR3 is TGTGCCAGCAGCTTAGGGGCTGGGATACTGGAGTATTTT. It is translated as CASSLGAGILEYF.

Only a few counts were recorded for this clonotype. The chain links TRBV14 to TRBJ2-3, with D hard to call. Germline V lookup: CDR1 SGHDN, CDR2 FVKESK. The CDR3 spans 13 residues. V gave up 4 bases and J gave up 3 bases, with 8 bases separating them. DNA of the CDR3: TGTGCCAGCAGCCGCATGGGGACAGATACGCAGTATTTT. It specifies CASSRMGTDTQYF.

The table lists this clonotype with many counts. The chain recombines TRBV7-2 with TRBJ2-7; no clear D. CDR3 size: 12 residues. Trimming shortened V by 3 bases and J by 2 bases, and 5 bases separated the two germline ends. Germline-derived CDR1 and CDR2 are SGHTA and FQGNSA. The CDR3 nucleotides read TGTGCCAGCAGCTTTGCCCCCTACGAGCAGTACTTC. It specifies CASSFAPYEQYF. The variable domain in full, with the rest retrieved from reference TRBV7-2 and TRBJ2-7, is GAGVSQSPSNKVTEKGKDVELRCDPISGHTALYWYRQSLGQGLEFLIYFQGNSAPDKSGLPSDRFSAERTGGSVSTLTIQRTQQEDSAVYLCASSFAPYEQYFGPGTRLTVT.

In this sample, this clonotype turned up many times. The rearrangement uses TRBV5-1 and TRBJ2-7; D might be TRBD1 or TRBD2, each matching 5 bases. The CDR3 is 16 amino acids. From germline, CDR1 is SGHRS and CDR2 YFSETQ. V lost 4 bases to trimming and J lost 5 bases, with 22 bases between them. The CDR3 reads CASSGELGPPEDEQYF. CDR3 nucleotides: TGCGCCAGCAGCGGGGAATTGGGACCTCCGGAGGACGAGCAGTACTTC.

Ten or more counts support this clonotype. The chain is built from TRBV27 and TRBJ2-5; D is uncertain. The CDR3 covers 14 residues. Germline V lookup: CDR1 MNHEY, CDR2 SMNVEV (reference sequence). V lost 3 bases to trimming and J lost 1 base, with 9 bases between them. CDR3 DNA sequence: TGTGCCAGCAGTTTGGATGGGCTCCAAGAGACCCAGTACTTC. Translated: CASSLDGLQETQYF.

Comment on this clonotype: Just one base apart from a much larger clone, this may be a read error. The rearrangement uses TRBV5-1 and TRBJ2-7; TRBD1 matches at 7 bases. The CDR3 sequence is 15 residues long. Per germline, CDR1 SGHRS and CDR2 YFSETQ. CDR3 loop: CAISLDIGQAYEQYF. Written as DNA, the CDR3 is TGCGCCATCAGCTTGGATATTGGACAGGCCTACGAGCAGTACTTC.

The chain couples TRBV18 to TRBJ2-3; no clear D gene. This CDR3 has 14 amino acids. Trimming stripped 3 bases from V and 6 bases from J, with 13 bases between. Germline CDR1 is KGHSH and CDR2 is LQKENI. CDR3 DNA sequence: TGTGCCAGCTCACCCGGGCCAAGCGACGATACGCAGTATTTT. This encodes CASSPGPSDDTQYF.

This clonotype occurred a few times. The chain recombines TRBV28 with TRBJ2-1; 9 bases are a match to TRBD1. The J segment lost 7 bases and the V segment lost 4 bases, leaving 5 bases of the junction unmatched. Germline V gene data show CDR1 as MDHEN and CDR2 as SYDVKM. CDR3 length: 14 amino acids. The CDR3 loop reads CASSYYRGRNEQFF. The CDR3 region has the DNA TGTGCCAGCAGTTATTACAGGGGGCGGAATGAGCAGTTCTTC.